This T cell receptor beta chain is drawn from a study of OX40 agonist ivuxolimab in advanced cancers. Background on the study: Checkpoint inhibitors had been given previously to approximately 41% of patients. The study, taken as a whole, reports: The average count of expanded clones was higher among CD8+ T cells than among CD4+. Among the lowest levels of clonal expansion were found in partial responders at 0.1-3.0 mg/kg.

Blood sampling took place at baseline, cycle 4 day 1, and cycle 7 day 1. Profiled with immunoSEQ multiplex PCR; TCRdb holds only in-frame clones, not every one. The table records more than 75,000 clones, roughly 86% of them present only once. Germline assignment: CDR1 SGHAT and CDR2 FQDESV (reference sequence). The trim removed 2 bases at V and 7 bases at J, leaving 6 bases unmatched. The length of the CDR3 is 14 residues. Of note for this clone: Its target is unknown.

The clonotype comes from an adult with an advanced solid tumor such as melanoma, head and neck, liver or kidney cancer. This specimen consisted of CD4+ or CD8+ T cells sorted from blood, obtained in a trial of the OX40 agonist ivuxolimab. The chain carries TRBV11-1 and TRBJ1-2; 8 nucleotides align to TRBD1. The CDR3 region is CASSLMQGASGYTF. The CDR3 region has the DNA TGTGCCAGCAGCTTAATGCAGGGGGCGTCTGGCTACACCTTC. The complete variable domain, with remaining parts taken from reference TRBV11-1 and TRBJ1-2, reads EAEVAQSPRYKITEKSQAVAFWCDPISGHATLYWYRQILGQGPELLVQFQDESVVDDSQLPKDRFSAERLKGVDSTLKIQPAELGDSAMYLCASSLMQGASGYTFGSGTRLTVV.